Below are 32 T cell receptor beta chains sequenced from a single sample in a study of blood T cells in healthy people across ages. Next came a second PCR, run for about 6 to 11 cycles, which used a sample-barcoded 5' primer along with a J-beta primer mix. TCRdb used MiXCR to reprocess the 5' RACE reads, holding one entry per CDR3 protein. Of about 780,000 distinct CDR3 sequences in the sample, roughly 25% were seen once. Separately, the same data were catalogued under a study of T cells of mothers and their children.

The sample consisted of blood. All receptors derive from a boy younger than 18 in good health.

There are a few counts of this clonotype. The chain links TRBV12-3 or TRBV12-4 to TRBJ1-1; TRBD1 matches at 8 bases. The V gene end was trimmed by 5 bases and the J gene end by 4 bases; junction bases not matched to a gene: 12. This CDR3 comprises 16 residues. This chain's CDR3 is CASSPHRGTMITEAFF. The CDR3 nucleotides are TGTGCCAGCAGTCCCCACAGGGGGACCATGATCACTGAAGCTTTCTTT.

This clonotype was counted only a few times. V and J are TRBV25-1 and TRBJ2-5; 7 bases match TRBD1. This CDR3 spans 16 amino acids. Germline loops: CDR1 MGHDK, CDR2 SYGVNS. The trim removed 2 bases at V and 0 bases at J, leaving 6 bases unmatched. This CDR3 reads CASSEVRGLYQETQYF. CDR3 nucleotides: TGTGCCAGCAGTGAAGTGAGGGGGCTATACCAAGAGACCCAGTACTTC.

In this sample, this clonotype turned up a few times. The rearrangement links TRBV5-1 to TRBJ2-3; 11 bases are a match to TRBD1. Germline CDR1 is SGHRS and CDR2 is YFSETQ. CDR3 length: 16 residues. Trimming cost V 3 bases and J 2 bases; bases outside gene matches: 5. CDR3 nucleotide sequence: TGCGCCAGCAGCTCCGGGACAGGGGGGAACACAGATACGCAGTATTTT. Protein: CASSSGTGGNTDTQYF.

This clonotype was observed a single time. V and J are TRBV29-1 and TRBJ2-3; D gene unclear. The CDR3 is made up of 12 amino acids. Trimming pared 4 bases from V and 0 bases from J, leaving 5 bases between. Germline assignment: CDR1 SQVTM and CDR2 ANQGSEA. This chain's CDR3 is CSVAQSTDTQYF. CDR3 DNA sequence: TGCAGCGTTGCACAGAGCACAGATACGCAGTATTTT.

A few counts support this clonotype. V gene TRBV27 combines with J gene TRBJ2-6, with 7 bases fitting TRBD1. V was pared by 1 base and J by 3 bases, with 3 bases of the junction left unmatched. The CDR3 is 16 residues long. The germline V gene has CDR1 MNHEY and CDR2 SMNVEV (reference sequence). In DNA, the CDR3 is TGTGCCAGCAGTTTATGGCCAGGGGGTGGGGCCAACGTCCTGACTTTC. Amino acid sequence: CASSLWPGGGANVLTF.

This clonotype was detected a few times. The chain uses TRBV10-3 and TRBJ2-3, with D perhaps given as TRBD1 or TRBD2 (6 bases each). Trimming removed 10 bases at V and 7 bases at J, with 33 bases between. Germline V gene sequence: CDR1 ENHRY, CDR2 SYGVKD. The length of the CDR3 is 18 residues. CDR3: CATTTSGGGNNPRNTQYF. CDR3 coding DNA: TGTGCCACAACCACCTCTGGAGGGGGGAACAACCCACGGAATACGCAGTATTTT.

The V gene is TRBV12-3 or TRBV12-4, the J gene TRBJ1-3, with 7 bases fitting TRBD1. This CDR3 contains 18 residues. Unmatched junction bases numbered 13, after V lost 5 bases and J lost 0 bases. The CDR3 nucleotides are TGTGCCAGCAGTCGACAGGGAGCCGGGACTGTCTCTGGAAACACCATATATTTT. Translation gives CASSRQGAGTVSGNTIYF.

J is TRBJ2-5 and V is TRBV12-3 or TRBV12-4; 7 bases match TRBD2. CDR3 size: 15 residues. Unmatched junction bases numbered 12, after V lost 4 bases and J lost 7 bases. CDR3 nucleotides: TGTGCCAGCAGTTCCGCGAGGCGGGGAGGGGTGACCCAGTACTTC. Protein sequence: CASSSARRGGVTQYF.

This clonotype was seen a few times. The chain employs TRBV6-1 and TRBJ2-1, with 7 nucleotides matching TRBD1. Germline lookup yields CDR1 MNHNS and CDR2 SASEGT. The CDR3 consists of 14 residues. V dropped 8 bases and J dropped 0; count of bases not matched to a gene: 4. The CDR3 here is CASETGSSYNEQFF. The CDR3 DNA sequence: TGTGCCAGCGAGACAGGGAGCTCCTACAATGAGCAGTTCTTC.

The V call is TRBV20-1, the J call TRBJ1-2; D may be TRBD1 (5 bases). The CDR3 spans 14 residues. Per germline, CDR1 DFQATT and CDR2 SNEGSKA (reference sequence). V was shortened by 7 bases and J by 7 bases, with 22 bases between the two germline ends. The CDR3 loop is CSGPAGLRAGGYTF. The CDR3 DNA is TGCAGTGGCCCTGCGGGGCTAAGAGCTGGTGGCTACACCTTC.

The V gene is TRBV9, the J gene TRBJ2-4; D assignment may be TRBD1 or TRBD2 (5 bases each). The germline CDR1 and CDR2 sequences are SGDLS and YYNGEE. Trimming removed 0 bases from V and 10 bases from J, with 14 bases in between. The CDR3 has 14 residues. This chain's CDR3 is CASSVVGDGTIQYF. The DNA of the CDR3 is TGTGCCAGCAGCGTAGTGGGGGACGGCACAATTCAGTACTTC.

The gene calls are TRBV10-2 and TRBJ2-7; 9 positions match TRBD2. V trimming: 5 bases; J trimming: 0 bases; junction bases outside the gene matches: 8. The CDR3 loop spans 16 amino acids. Germline CDR1 reads WSHSY; CDR2 reads SAAADI. The CDR3 nucleotides read TGCGCCAGCAGTCGTAAAATAGCGGGGGTCTCCTACGAGCAGTACTTC. It yields the protein CASSRKIAGVSYEQYF.

This clonotype has a count of ten or more. The chain links TRBV12-3 or TRBV12-4 to TRBJ2-7; no firm D call. The CDR3 contains 11 residues. V gave up 2 bases and J gave up 5 bases, with 4 bases separating them. CDR3 sequence reads: CASSLFDEQYF. The CDR3 DNA reads as TGTGCCAGCAGTTTATTCGACGAGCAGTACTTC.

The chain joins TRBV12-3 or TRBV12-4 to TRBJ2-1; 9 bases agree with TRBD2. The CDR3 covers 12 residues. V shed 6 bases, J shed 8 bases, and the junction held 2 bases outside the gene matches. In DNA, the CDR3 is TGTGCCAGCAGCATAGCGGGGGATGAGCAGTTCTTC. Amino acids: CASSIAGDEQFF.

The chain couples TRBV5-1 to TRBJ2-5; 7 positions match TRBD2. This CDR3 has 14 amino acids. Per the germline V gene, CDR1 is SGHRS and CDR2 is YFSETQ. V shed 4 bases, J shed 5 bases, and the junction held 8 bases outside the gene matches. The CDR3 DNA reads TGCGCCAGCAGCGCAAACCCCGGGGGGGAGACCCAGTACTTC. As protein: CASSANPGGETQYF.

This chain joins TRBV3-1 and TRBJ2-1, with D unresolved. This CDR3 comprises 11 residues. V was clipped by 0 bases and J by 9 bases, with 3 bases between them. CDR1 is LGHDT and CDR2 is YNNKEL in the germline V gene (reference sequence). This chain's CDR3 is CASSQDAEQFF. DNA for the CDR3: TGTGCCAGCAGCCAAGATGCTGAGCAGTTCTTC.

In its sample, this clonotype was seen a few times. The chain is built from TRBV15 and TRBJ2-3; perhaps TRBD1 as D (7 bases). The CDR3 runs to 16 residues. Trimming pared 1 base from V and 0 bases from J, leaving 11 bases between. Germline assignment: CDR1 LNHNV and CDR2 YYDKDF (reference sequence). The chain's CDR3 is CATSRGPGGSTDTQYF. CDR3 sequence (DNA): TGTGCCACCAGCAGAGGACCAGGGGGGAGCACAGATACGCAGTATTTT.

The rearrangement links TRBV12-3 or TRBV12-4 to TRBJ2-1; 8 bases agree with TRBD2. The CDR3 loop spans 13 amino acids. V trimming: 3 bases; J trimming: 9 bases; junction bases outside the gene matches: 4. The CDR3 loop reads CASSFGLAGEQFF. The CDR3 region has the DNA TGTGCCAGCAGTTTCGGGCTAGCGGGTGAGCAGTTCTTC.

The chain employs TRBV11-2 and TRBJ2-6; TRBD2 aligns across 8 bases. Germline V CDR1 and CDR2: SGHAT, FQNNGV. V shed 6 bases and J 2 bases; nucleotides not matched to a gene: 12. The CDR3 extends over 18 amino acids. The CDR3 loop reads CASSTVTGGPAGANVLTF. CDR3 nucleotides: TGTGCCAGCAGTACCGTAACGGGGGGGCCTGCTGGGGCCAACGTCCTGACTTTC. Using reference TRBV11-2 and TRBJ2-6 for the parts outside the CDR3, the full variable domain is EAGVAQSPRYKIIEKRQSVAFWCNPISGHATLYWYQQILGQGPKLLIQFQNNGVVDDSQLPKDRFSAERLKGVDSTLKIQPAKLEDSAVYLCASSTVTGGPAGANVLTFGAGSRLTVL.

V and J are TRBV7-3 and TRBJ2-1; the D is unclear. The V gene's germline CDR1 is SGHTA and CDR2 FQGTGA. The ends were cut back, 3 bases at V and 5 bases at J, with 8 bases in the middle. The CDR3 loop spans 13 amino acids. CDR3 in amino acids: CASSLYLDNEQFF. The CDR3 coding sequence is TGTGCCAGCAGCTTGTACCTAGACAATGAGCAGTTCTTC.

The chain links TRBV5-5 to TRBJ1-3; no clear D gene. CDR1 and CDR2 (germline): SGHKS, YYEKEE (reference sequence). Trimming stripped 0 bases from V and 2 bases from J, with 9 bases between. This CDR3 is built from 15 residues. CDR3 residues: CASSLVGIPGNTIYF. The CDR3 coding sequence is TGTGCCAGCAGCTTGGTTGGGATCCCTGGAAACACCATATATTTT.

This CDR3 reads CASSLMRGEQYF. Here the CDR3 DNA reads TGTGCCAGCAGCTTAATGCGCGGCGAGCAGTACTTC. The genes are TRBV7-2 and TRBJ2-5; D is uncertain. The J call may be wrong; the DNA end is better matched by TRBJ2-7. There are 12 residues in the CDR3. Germline CDR1 reads SGHTA; CDR2 reads FQGNSA.

This clonotype was seen more than once but under ten times. The rearrangement joins TRBV4-1 to TRBJ2-1, with 11 bases matching TRBD1. V lost 0 bases to trimming and J lost 6 bases; unmatched junction nucleotides: 1. Germline V gene data show CDR1 as MGHRA and CDR2 as YSYEKL. This CDR3 comprises 15 residues. The CDR3 sequence: CASSQDGQGANEQFF. CDR3 DNA sequence: TGCGCCAGCAGCCAAGACGGACAGGGGGCCAATGAGCAGTTCTTC.

V and J are TRBV9 and TRBJ2-3, with D maybe TRBD2 (7 bases). The CDR3 consists of 15 residues. Germline CDR1 SGDLS, CDR2 YYNGEE. Trimming shortened V by 1 base and J by 3 bases, and 12 bases separated the two germline ends. CDR3 nucleotide sequence: TGTGCCAGCAGCGTATCCGGGGGGCCGACAGATACGCAGTATTTT. Translating gives CASSVSGGPTDTQYF.

The chain employs TRBV2 and TRBJ1-2; TRBD1 is a possible D gene (5 bases). This CDR3 comprises 12 residues. The V end lost 10 bases, the J end lost 6 bases, and 15 bases lay between the germline ends. Germline V gene sequence: CDR1 SNHLY, CDR2 FYNNEI. The CDR3 DNA is TGTGCCATCGACGACACGGGGGATGGCTACACCTTC. Amino acid sequence: CAIDDTGDGYTF.

The chain recombines TRBV6-5 with TRBJ1-2; 8 positions match TRBD1. CDR1 is MNHEY and CDR2 is SVGAGI in the germline V gene. The V gene end was trimmed by 2 bases and the J gene end by 4 bases; junction bases not matched to a gene: 3. This CDR3 is built from 14 residues. The CDR3 protein is CASSYNGQGYGYTF. In DNA, the CDR3 is TGTGCCAGCAGTTACAACGGACAGGGCTATGGCTACACCTTC.

The chain uses TRBV6-5 and TRBJ2-7; 11 nucleotides line up with TRBD1. Per germline, CDR1 MNHEY and CDR2 SVGAGI. J gave up 1 base and V 6 bases, and 5 bases lay outside the gene matches. The CDR3 totals 15 residues. The CDR3 coding sequence is TGTGCCAGCAGGTACCGGGACAGGGGGTCCTACGAGCAGTACTTC. Protein: CASRYRDRGSYEQYF.

This chain links TRBV27 with TRBJ2-7; either TRBD1 or TRBD2 may supply D (6 bases each). Trimming took off 1 base at V and 3 bases at J, with 16 bases between the two ends. The CDR3 consists of 16 residues. The V gene's germline CDR1 is MNHEY and CDR2 SMNVEV (reference sequence). The CDR3 DNA reads TGTGCCAGCAGTTTATTAAACAGGAGGGGGGTCTACGAGCAGTACTTC. Amino acids: CASSLLNRRGVYEQYF.

Only a few counts were recorded for this clonotype. This chain uses TRBV7-3 with TRBJ2-1; the match to TRBD2 covers 14 bases. Germline V gives CDR1 SGHTA, CDR2 FQGTGA. This CDR3 has 16 residues. With V trimmed by 5 bases and J by 10 bases, 10 bases remained unmatched. The CDR3: CASSPGLAGGPGEQFF. CDR3 coding DNA: TGTGCCAGCAGCCCCGGACTAGCGGGGGGCCCCGGGGAGCAGTTCTTC. The variable domain in full, with the rest retrieved from reference TRBV7-3 and TRBJ2-1, is GAGVSQTPSNKVTEKGKYVELRCDPISGHTALYWYRQSLGQGPEFLIYFQGTGAADDSGLPNDRFFAVRPEGSVSTLKIQRTERGDSAVYLCASSPGLAGGPGEQFFGPGTRLTVL.

The rearrangement uses TRBV18 and TRBJ2-1, with 8 bases fitting TRBD2. CDR3 length: 14 residues. CDR1 is KGHSH, CDR2 LQKENI, per germline. With V trimmed by 5 bases and J by 6 bases, 6 bases remained unmatched. CDR3 residues: CASSTLAGSNEQFF. The CDR3 DNA is TGTGCCAGCTCAACTCTAGCGGGTAGCAATGAGCAGTTCTTC.

This chain joins TRBV12-3 or TRBV12-4 and TRBJ1-1, with D uncertain. The CDR3 is 16 amino acids. The V end lost 4 bases, the J end lost 0 bases, and 15 bases lay between the germline ends. DNA of the CDR3: TGTGCCAGCAGTTCTACGGCAGCGGATATGAACACTGAAGCTTTCTTT. This gives the protein CASSSTAADMNTEAFF.

This clonotype has only a few counts. One junction end does not reproduce the germline sequence, and a read error may be involved. The chain carries TRBV10-3 and TRBJ2-2, with D maybe TRBD2 (5 bases). The CDR3 is 13 residues long. CDR1 is ENHRY, CDR2 SYGVKD, per germline. CDR3 coding DNA: TGTGCCATCAGCGAGTCGAGGGCCGGGGAGCTGTTTTTT. Encoded protein: CAISESRAGELFF.